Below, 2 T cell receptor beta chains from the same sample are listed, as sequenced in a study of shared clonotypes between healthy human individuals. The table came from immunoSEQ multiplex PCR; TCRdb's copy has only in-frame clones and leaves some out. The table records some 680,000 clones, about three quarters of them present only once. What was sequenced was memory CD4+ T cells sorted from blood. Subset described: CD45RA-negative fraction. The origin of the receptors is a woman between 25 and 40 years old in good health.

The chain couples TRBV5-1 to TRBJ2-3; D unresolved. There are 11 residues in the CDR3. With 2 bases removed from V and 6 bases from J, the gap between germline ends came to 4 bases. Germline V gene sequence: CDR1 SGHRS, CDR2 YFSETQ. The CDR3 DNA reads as TGCGCCAGCAGCTTCCGTGATACGCAGTATTTT. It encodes CASSFRDTQYF.

The CDR3 DNA reads as TGTGCCAGCAGCCCGCGGGGGGGACAGGGCCGAGAAAAACTGTTTTTT. Residues: CASSPRGGQGREKLFF. The V and J genes are TRBV7-2 and TRBJ1-4; 9 bases line up with TRBD1. Germline trimming cut 5 bases from V and 8 bases from J; bases unmatched to any gene: 12. The CDR3 has 16 amino acids. Germline V gives CDR1 SGHTA, CDR2 FQGNSA.